These T cell receptor beta chains were read from a single sample in a study of cytotoxic CD8 clonotypes in ibrutinib-treated CLL. Clones were sequenced by immunoSEQ multiplex PCR, and TCRdb holds only the in-frame ones, with some missing. The sample records 110,000 to 150,000 clones, about 72% being singletons. Material: PBMCs, obtained after 12 months of ibrutinib treatment. The receptors here all came from a human donor with chronic lymphocytic leukemia. Each CDR3 is given with its conserved first and last residue. D genes are given only for firm matches. Rows may omit the clone size; those that give it use once, few, many or a size class.

d_gene | abundance | j_gene | v_gene | CDR3nt | CDR3aa
. | . | TRBJ2-2 | TRBV7-9 | TGTGCCAGCAGCCTTCGACCGGGCGGGGAGCTGTTTTTT | CASSLRPGGELFF
. | once | TRBJ2-7 | TRBV9 | TGTGCCAGCAGCGTTGGACAGAGCTCCTACGAGCAGTACTTC | CASSVGQSSYEQYF
. | . | TRBJ1-1 | TRBV9 | TGTGCCAGCACCCCCAGGGGGAACACTGAAGCTTTCTTT | CASTPRGNTEAFF
TRBD1 | . | TRBJ2-7 | TRBV5-6 | TGTGCCAGCAGCTTGAGGATTCACGGGACAGGGGCCGACGAGCAGTACTTC | CASSLRIHGTGADEQYF
. | . | TRBJ2-7 | TRBV7-8 | TGTGCCAGCAGCCTTTATCTACAGGGCTACGAGCAGTACTTC | CASSLYLQGYEQYF
. | . | TRBJ1-4 | TRBV30 | TGTGCCTGGAGGGGTTGGGGACCTGAAAAACTGTTTTTT | CAWRGWGPEKLFF
. | . | TRBJ2-7 | TRBV21-1 | TGTGCCAGCAGCAAAAAGTTATCGGGGGCCCTTGAGCAGTACTTC | CASSKKLSGALEQYF
TRBD2 | . | TRBJ2-5 | TRBV5-1 | TGCGCCAGCGCTCGACTAGCGGGGGAAGAGACCCAGTACTTC | CASARLAGEETQYF
. | . | TRBJ1-4 | TRBV7-2 | TGTGCCAGCAGCTTAGACCGGGGGCGTGAAAAACTGTTTTTT | CASSLDRGREKLFF
. | . | TRBJ2-2 | TRBV10-3 | TGTGCCATCAGTGAAGGGGGTACCGGGGAGCTGTTTTTT | CAISEGGTGELFF
. | . | TRBJ1-1 | TRBV10-3 | TGTGCCATGGAGGTGGAACTCAACACTGAAGCTTTCTTT | CAMEVELNTEAFF
. | few | TRBJ2-7 | TRBV5-1 | TGCGCCAGCAGCTTGCAGGAGGACTACGAGCAGTACTTC | CASSLQEDYEQYF
TRBD2 | . | TRBJ2-1 | TRBV18 | TGTGCCAGCTCACCACTAGCGGGGCAGGGCTCAGCCCAGTTCTTC | CASSPLAGQGSAQFF
TRBD1 | . | TRBJ1-1 | TRBV5-1 | TGCGCCAGCAGTCGGGACAGGGGCCCTGAAGCTTTCTTT | CASSRDRGPEAFF
TRBD1 | . | TRBJ2-2 | TRBV11-3 | TGTGCCAGCAGCACCCCGACCGGGACAGCTCTCGGGGAGCTGTTTTTT | CASSTPTGTALGELFF
TRBD2 | . | TRBJ2-3 | TRBV9 | TGTGCCAGCAGCGCCCCGAAGCGGGAGTTTACAGATACGCAGTATTTT | CASSAPKREFTDTQYF
. | . | TRBJ2-7 | TRBV11-2 | TGTGCCAGCAGCTTAGTCCCAGGGGACTACGAGCAGTACTTC | CASSLVPGDYEQYF
. | once | TRBJ1-2 | TRBV6-5 | TGTGCCAGCAGTTACTCGGCAGACTATGGCTACACCTTC | CASSYSADYGYTF
. | . | TRBJ1-5 | TRBV10-3 | TGTGCCATCACTAGGGACCCTAATCAGCCCCAGCATTTT | CAITRDPNQPQHF
. | . | TRBJ1-2 | TRBV20-1 | TGCAGGGCGTCGCGGGGAGAGGGCTACACCTTC | CRASRGEGYTF
. | . | TRBJ1-5 | TRBV4-1 | TGCGCCAGCAGCCAAGTTGGAAATCAGCCCCAGCATTTT | CASSQVGNQPQHF
. | . | TRBJ2-5 | TRBV6-5 | TGTGCCAGCACTAAAGCGGGTATCATGGAGACCCAGTACTTC | CASTKAGIMETQYF
. | . | TRBJ1-5 | TRBV4-3 | TGCGCCAGCAGCCAAGTCCCCAGGGGTAACCAGCCCCAGCATTTT | CASSQVPRGNQPQHF
. | . | TRBJ1-1 | TRBV9 | TGTGCCAGCAGCGTAGGGGCAGGGTTGAACACTGAAGCTTTCTTT | CASSVGAGLNTEAFF
TRBD1 | . | TRBJ1-2 | TRBV18 | TGTGCCAGCTCCCGGGACAGCTATGGCTACACCTTC | CASSRDSYGYTF
. | once | TRBJ2-4 | TRBV7-2 | TGTGCCAGCAGCTTAGGGCTGGGGAAGGTTCAGTACTTC | CASSLGLGKVQYF
. | . | TRBJ2-7 | TRBV5-6 | TGTGCCAGCAGCTCTTCTGGGTACGAGCAGTACTTC | CASSSSGYEQYF
. | . | TRBJ1-4 | TRBV6-6 | TGTGCCAGCAGAACCGGAGGGGGTAATGAAAAACTGTTTTTT | CASRTGGGNEKLFF
TRBD2 | . | TRBJ2-5 | TRBV29-1 | TGCAGCACAAGTCCTGGCGGGGGAGGTGAGACCCAGTACTTC | CSTSPGGGGETQYF
TRBD1 | . | TRBJ2-7 | TRBV6-5 | TGTGCCAGCAGTTACGGGACAGGTTTCAACGAGCAGTACTTC | CASSYGTGFNEQYF
. | . | TRBJ2-1 | TRBV6-1 | TGTGCCAGTGAATCCGGGACGGTTTACAATGAGCAGTTCTTC | CASESGTVYNEQFF
. | . | TRBJ2-3 | TRBV13 | TGTGCCAGCAGCGGGCGAGATACGCAGTATTTT | CASSGRDTQYF
TRBD2 | . | TRBJ2-1 | TRBV2 | TGTGCCAGCAGCAGGCTAGCGGGGGGGCCAAATGAGCAGTTCTTC | CASSRLAGGPNEQFF